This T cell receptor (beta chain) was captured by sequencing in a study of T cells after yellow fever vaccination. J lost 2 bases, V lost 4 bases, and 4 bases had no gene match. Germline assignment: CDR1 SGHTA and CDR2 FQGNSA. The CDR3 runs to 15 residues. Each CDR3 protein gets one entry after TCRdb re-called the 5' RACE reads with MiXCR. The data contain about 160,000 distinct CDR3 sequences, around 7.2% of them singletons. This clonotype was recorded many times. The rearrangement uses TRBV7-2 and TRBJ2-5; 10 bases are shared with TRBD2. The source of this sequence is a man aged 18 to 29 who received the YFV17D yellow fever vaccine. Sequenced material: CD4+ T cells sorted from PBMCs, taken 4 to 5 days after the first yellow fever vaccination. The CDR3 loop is CASSSLAGNQETQYF. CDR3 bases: TGTGCCAGCAGCTCACTAGCGGGGAATCAAGAGACCCAGTACTTC.